The sequence of this TCR beta chain was determined in a study of shared clonotypes between healthy human individuals. A word on this clone: Its antigen is unknown.

Each subset's genomic DNA was split evenly across several immunoSEQ plates. Using immunoSEQ multiplex PCR, the repertoire was profiled, and TCRdb retains in-frame clones only, with some absent. The profile covers around 700,000 clones, with around three quarters appearing a single time and around 1.8% taken by the ten largest. V was clipped by 7 bases and J by 8 bases, with 23 bases between them. The germline V gene encodes CDR1 MNHEY and CDR2 SMNVEV (reference sequence). The CDR3 is 16 residues long. The study's findings and limits: Larger estimated richness was generally recorded for naive subsets relative to memory subsets. Generation probabilities were higher for clonotypes shared across all four sorted-subset donors than for unshared ones. Clonotype sharing levels among donors were expected to vary with sequencing depth.

This receptor was identified in a woman in her 30s in good health. The chain recombines TRBV27 with TRBJ1-4; TRBD1 might be the D (5 bases). Specimen: memory CD4+ T cells sorted from blood. Described subset: CD45RA-negative fraction. The DNA of the CDR3 is TGTGCCAGCAAAAGTCGACTTGAGGGGAGAGGGGAAAAACTGTTTTTT. Translating it yields CASKSRLEGRGEKLFF.